Listed here are 23 T cell receptor beta chains from one sample, sequenced in a study of early T cells in non-severe SARS-CoV-2 infection. TCRdb passed the 5' RACE reads through MiXCR, listing each CDR3 protein once. The profile shows approximately 23,000 distinct CDR3 sequences, approximately 4% of them singletons. Sequenced input: whole blood. The receptors stem from an adult who was a healthcare worker with PCR-confirmed SARS-CoV-2 infection or an uninfected control (not recorded which).

Only a few counts were recorded for this clonotype. The V and J genes are TRBV7-8 and TRBJ2-1; D is unclear. V was cut by 5 bases and J by 3 bases, with 8 bases left in between. This CDR3 is built from 13 residues. Germline V gene lookup returns CDR1 SGHVS and CDR2 FQNEAQ. CDR3 in DNA: TGTGCCAGCAGCCCCACCCGCTACAATGAGCAGTTCTTC. Its translation: CASSPTRYNEQFF.

This clonotype is medium-sized by share. V is TRBV7-8 and J is TRBJ2-2, with 13 nucleotides matching TRBD2. Germline CDR1 is SGHVS and CDR2 is FQNEAQ. The V segment lost 6 bases and the J segment 7 bases; nucleotides outside the gene matches: 8. The CDR3 spans 16 residues. CDR3 in DNA: TGTGCCAGCAGGAGACTAGCGGGGGGCAATGGCGGGGAGCTGTTTTTT. As protein: CASRRLAGGNGGELFF.

The rearrangement joins TRBV6-5 to TRBJ2-7, with TRBD1 matching 11 bases. With 0 bases clipped from V and 3 bases from J, the junction kept 4 bases outside the gene matches. CDR3 length: 16 amino acids. The germline gives CDR1 MNHEY, CDR2 SVGAGI. CDR3 amino acids: CASSYSKGTGGYEQYF. CDR3 coding DNA: TGTGCCAGCAGTTACTCGAAGGGGACAGGGGGCTACGAGCAGTACTTC.

Ten or more counts support this clonotype. The rearrangement joins TRBV20-1 to TRBJ1-3; D uncertain. This CDR3 comprises 13 residues. Germline V lookup: CDR1 DFQATT, CDR2 SNEGSKA (reference sequence). V shed 3 bases and J shed 5 bases, with 11 bases lying between them. CDR3 nucleotides: TGCAGTGCTAGGGTCAGCCCACGAAACACCATATATTTT. Protein sequence: CSARVSPRNTIYF.

This clonotype was counted a few times. The chain is built from TRBV20-1 and TRBJ2-7; D possibly corresponds to TRBD1 (6 bases). This CDR3 comprises 12 residues. Germline V gene sequence: CDR1 DFQATT, CDR2 SNEGSKA (reference sequence). With 0 bases removed from V and 11 bases from J, the gap between germline ends came to 14 bases. CDR3 in DNA: TGCAGTGCTAGAGATGGGGGCAGGGTCGAGTACTTC. Encoded protein: CSARDGGRVEYF.

This clonotype has at least ten counts. The chain employs TRBV6-1 and TRBJ2-3; 7 bases are shared with TRBD2. The CDR3 is 17 residues long. J was trimmed by 2 bases and V by 3 bases; bases with no gene match: 11. The germline CDR1 and CDR2 sequences are MNHNS and SASEGT. CDR3 region: CASSDNRLAESTDTQYF. The CDR3, as DNA: TGTGCCAGCAGTGATAACCGGCTAGCGGAATCCACAGATACGCAGTATTTT.

In its sample, this clonotype was seen many times. V is TRBV20-1 and J is TRBJ2-5, with TRBD1 matching 7 bases. J lost 1 base, V lost 0 bases, and 2 bases had no gene match. The germline CDR1 and CDR2 sequences are DFQATT and SNEGSKA (reference sequence). This CDR3 is 14 amino acids long. CDR3 region: CSAREGQIQETQYF. The CDR3 nucleotides are TGCAGTGCTAGAGAGGGACAGATCCAAGAGACCCAGTACTTC.

CDR3 nucleotides: TGCGCCAGCAGCTTGTTTTCCCCTAGCGCGGGCGGGAATGAGCAGTTCTTC. Amino acid sequence: CASSLFSPSAGGNEQFF. V gene TRBV5-1 combines with J gene TRBJ2-1; D possibly corresponds to TRBD2 (6 bases). CDR1 and CDR2 (germline): SGHRS, YFSETQ. The V end lost 1 base, the J end lost 7 bases, and 21 bases lay between the germline ends. The CDR3 is made up of 17 amino acids.

The V gene is TRBV29-1, the J gene TRBJ2-3, with D unresolved. The V end lost 3 bases, the J end lost 2 bases, and 6 bases lay between the germline ends. The CDR3 length is 12 residues. CDR1 SQVTM and CDR2 ANQGSEA come from the germline V gene. The CDR3 region is CSVDGPTDTQYF. CDR3 in DNA: TGCAGCGTTGATGGACCCACAGATACGCAGTATTTT.

This clonotype was counted many times. This chain joins TRBV5-1 and TRBJ2-2; 14 bases map to TRBD2. The V segment lost 4 bases and the J segment 4 bases; nucleotides outside the gene matches: 6. Germline values: CDR1 SGHRS, CDR2 YFSETQ. CDR3 size: 17 residues. The CDR3 region has the DNA TGCGCCAGCAGCCCGGGACTAGCGGGGGACCTCACCGGGGAGCTGTTTTTT. This encodes CASSPGLAGDLTGELFF. Full variable domain (outside the CDR3, taken from reference TRBV5-1 and TRBJ2-2): KAGVTQTPRYLIKTRGQQVTLSCSPISGHRSVSWYQQTPGQGLQFLFEYFSETQRNKGNFPGRFSGRQFSNSRSEMNVSTLELGDSALYLCASSPGLAGDLTGELFFGEGSRLTVL.

A remark on this clonotype: Germline is not matched at one junction end, which may reflect a read error. V is TRBV7-7 and J is TRBJ2-1; D is undetermined. The CDR3 has 13 amino acids. Germline CDR1 reads SSHAT; CDR2 reads FNYEAQ (reference sequence). CDR3 region: CASSLEVYNEQFF. The CDR3 DNA reads as TGTGCTAGCAGCTTAGAAGTTTACAATGAGCAGTTCTTC.

This clonotype appeared many times. The V gene is TRBV7-8, the J gene TRBJ1-6; D is possibly TRBD1 (5 bases). The CDR3 runs to 14 residues. Germline CDR1 is SGHVS and CDR2 is FQNEAQ. V was trimmed by 0 bases and J by 10 bases, leaving 10 bases between them. CDR3 nucleotide sequence: TGTGCCAGCAGCTTAGCGGCAGAGGGGTCACCCCTCCACTTT. It translates to CASSLAAEGSPLHF. Full variable domain (rest looked up from reference TRBV7-8 and TRBJ1-6): GAGVSQSPRYKVAKRGQDVALRCDPISGHVSLFWYQQALGQGPEFLTYFQNEAQLDKSGLPSDRFFAERPEGSVSTLKIQRTQQEDSAVYLCASSLAAEGSPLHFGNGTRLTVT.

This clonotype showed up many times. The CDR3 loop is CSARGDIYEQYF. The CDR3, as DNA: TGCAGTGCTAGAGGTGACATCTACGAGCAGTACTTC. The chain joins TRBV20-1 to TRBJ2-7, with no clear D. Between the trimmed V and J ends, which lost 1 base and 3 bases, there was a span of 7 bases. The CDR3 has 12 amino acids. CDR1 is DFQATT and CDR2 is SNEGSKA in the germline V gene (reference sequence).

This clonotype was seen only a few times. This sequence joins TRBV28 and TRBJ2-2, with D maybe TRBD1 (7 bases). CDR3 length: 15 amino acids. Germline CDR1 and CDR2: MDHEN and SYDVKM. The V and J ends lost 6 bases and 4 bases respectively, with 15 bases between them. The CDR3 loop is CASRQGGIGTGELFF. The CDR3 DNA follows: TGTGCCAGCAGGCAGGGGGGCATAGGCACCGGGGAGCTGTTTTTT.

This clonotype was found many times. Written as DNA, the CDR3 is TGTGCCAGCAGCTTAAAGTTAAGGTCAGGACTCGGGGGGTCCTACGAGCAGTACTTC. Its protein is CASSLKLRSGLGGSYEQYF. The chain combines TRBV7-2 with TRBJ2-7, with TRBD2 matching 7 bases. Per the germline V gene, CDR1 is SGHTA and CDR2 is FQGNSA. J was trimmed by 1 base and V by 2 bases; bases with no gene match: 17. This CDR3 contains 19 residues.

This clonotype was picked up many times. The V call is TRBV20-1, the J call TRBJ2-1; D remains unclear. V shed 0 bases and J shed 6 bases, with 3 bases lying between them. Germline assignment: CDR1 DFQATT and CDR2 SNEGSKA (reference sequence). This CDR3 region has 11 residues. Here the CDR3 DNA reads TGCAGTGCTAGAGATACCAATGAGCAGTTCTTC. Translation gives CSARDTNEQFF.

This clonotype was seen many times. The chain is built from TRBV11-2 and TRBJ2-1; 10 bases match TRBD1. Germline CDR1 is SGHAT and CDR2 is FQNNGV. V dropped 1 base and J dropped 7; count of bases not matched to a gene: 7. This CDR3 is 16 amino acids long. CDR3 DNA: TGTGCCAGCAGCTTAGCCCGGAGACAGGGGGCTAATGAGCAGTTCTTC. As protein: CASSLARRQGANEQFF.

Of note for this clonotype: A read error may explain this, as a much larger clone is one base away. In DNA, the CDR3 is TGCAGTGCTGGGGGAGGGGGGACCACCACAGATACGCAGTATTTT. Translated, it gives CSAGGGGTTTDTQYF. The chain recombines TRBV20-1 with TRBJ2-3; D perhaps matches TRBD2 (7 bases). The CDR3 covers 15 residues. The V gene lost 5 bases and the J gene lost 2 bases, with 17 bases spanning the gap. Germline loops: CDR1 DFQATT, CDR2 SNEGSKA (reference sequence).

This clonotype turned up a few times. The chain couples TRBV11-1 to TRBJ2-2; D unclear. CDR1 and CDR2 (germline): SGHAT, FQDESV (reference sequence). The CDR3 consists of 13 residues. V lost 5 bases and J 0 bases, leaving 4 bases between the germline ends. CDR3 sequence reads: CASSGANTGELFF. The CDR3 nucleotides read TGTGCCAGCAGCGGAGCGAACACCGGGGAGCTGTTTTTT. The full variable domain, its missing parts supplied by reference TRBV11-1 and TRBJ2-2, is EAEVAQSPRYKITEKSQAVAFWCDPISGHATLYWYRQILGQGPELLVQFQDESVVDDSQLPKDRFSAERLKGVDSTLKIQPAELGDSAMYLCASSGANTGELFFGEGSRLTVL.

This clonotype was detected a few times. This chain joins TRBV5-1 and TRBJ2-3; 7 bases line up with TRBD1. The length of the CDR3 is 15 residues. CDR1 SGHRS and CDR2 YFSETQ come from the germline V gene. With V trimmed by 4 bases and J by 1 base, 6 bases remained unmatched. This chain's CDR3 is CASSNTGDRTDTQYF. The CDR3 DNA follows: TGCGCCAGCAGCAATACAGGGGACCGCACAGATACGCAGTATTTT.

The rearrangement uses TRBV7-3 and TRBJ2-1, with D tentatively TRBD2 (6 bases). This CDR3 spans 14 amino acids. V was pared by 4 bases and J by 2 bases, with 9 bases between. The V gene's germline CDR1 is SGHTA and CDR2 FQGTGA. CDR3 residues: CASSSGEAYNEQFF. DNA of the CDR3: TGTGCCAGCAGCTCCGGGGAGGCCTACAATGAGCAGTTCTTC.

This clonotype was counted at least ten times. The V and J genes are TRBV15 and TRBJ2-7; TRBD1 or TRBD2 may be the D gene (5 bases each). The CDR3 has 14 residues. The V and J ends lost 0 bases and 5 bases respectively, with 11 bases between them. Germline V gene sequence: CDR1 LNHNV, CDR2 YYDKDF (reference sequence). This CDR3 is CATSRDSGTHEQYF. For the CDR3, the DNA is TGTGCCACCAGCAGAGATAGTGGGACCCACGAGCAGTACTTC. Full variable domain (rest looked up from reference TRBV15 and TRBJ2-7): DAMVIQNPRYQVTQFGKPVTLSCSQTLNHNVMYWYQQKSSQAPKLLFHYYDKDFNNEADTPDNFQSRRPNTSFCFLDIRSPGLGDTAMYLCATSRDSGTHEQYFGPGTRLTVT.

Ten or more counts support this clonotype. The rearrangement joins TRBV20-1 to TRBJ2-7; D is possibly TRBD1 (5 bases). The germline V and J ends were trimmed by 5 bases and 5 bases, with 16 bases remaining between them. This CDR3 region has 13 residues. Germline CDR1 DFQATT, CDR2 SNEGSKA (reference sequence). CDR3 region: CSAQVVGADEQYF. CDR3 coding DNA: TGCAGTGCTCAGGTGGTAGGGGCCGACGAGCAGTACTTC.